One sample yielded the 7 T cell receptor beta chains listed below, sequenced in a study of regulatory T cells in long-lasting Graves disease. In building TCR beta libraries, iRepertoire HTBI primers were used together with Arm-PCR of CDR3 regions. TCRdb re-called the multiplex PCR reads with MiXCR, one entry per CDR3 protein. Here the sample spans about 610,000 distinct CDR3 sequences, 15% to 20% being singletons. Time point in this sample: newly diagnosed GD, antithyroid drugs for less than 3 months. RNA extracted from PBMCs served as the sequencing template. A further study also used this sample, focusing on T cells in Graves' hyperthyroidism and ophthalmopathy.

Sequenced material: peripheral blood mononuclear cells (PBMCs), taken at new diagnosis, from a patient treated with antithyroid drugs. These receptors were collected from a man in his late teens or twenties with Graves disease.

The CDR3 protein is CSVERASGDEQYF. The CDR3 bases are TGCAGCGTTGAAAGGGCGTCAGGGGACGAGCAGTACTTC. The chain joins TRBV29-1 to TRBJ2-7; tentatively, D is TRBD1 (6 bases). V lost 2 bases and J lost 5, with 13 bases in between. Germline lookup yields CDR1 SQVTM and CDR2 ANQGSEA. This CDR3 has 13 amino acids.

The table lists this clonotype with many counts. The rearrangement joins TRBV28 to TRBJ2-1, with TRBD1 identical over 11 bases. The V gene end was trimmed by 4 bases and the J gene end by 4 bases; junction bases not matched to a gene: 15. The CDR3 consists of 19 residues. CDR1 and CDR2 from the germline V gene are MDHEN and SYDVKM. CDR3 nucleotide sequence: TGTGCCAGCAGTTCCGGGACAGGGGGTTATCTAGCGGGATACAATGAGCAGTTCTTC. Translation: CASSSGTGGYLAGYNEQFF.

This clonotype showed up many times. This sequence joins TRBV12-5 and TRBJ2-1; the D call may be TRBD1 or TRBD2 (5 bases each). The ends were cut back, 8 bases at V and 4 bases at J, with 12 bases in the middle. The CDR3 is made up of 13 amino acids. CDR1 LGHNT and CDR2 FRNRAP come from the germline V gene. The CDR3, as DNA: TGTGCTAGTTCTCGGGACCCATACAATGAGCAGTTCTTC. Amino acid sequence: CASSRDPYNEQFF.

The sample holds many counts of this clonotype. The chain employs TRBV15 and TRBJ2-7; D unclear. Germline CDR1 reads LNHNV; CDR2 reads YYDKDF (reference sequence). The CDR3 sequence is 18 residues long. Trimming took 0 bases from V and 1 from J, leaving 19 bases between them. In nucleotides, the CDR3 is TGTGCCACCAGCAGAGAGGGCCCAGCCCGATATGGTTCCTACGAGCAGTACTTC. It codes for CATSREGPARYGSYEQYF.

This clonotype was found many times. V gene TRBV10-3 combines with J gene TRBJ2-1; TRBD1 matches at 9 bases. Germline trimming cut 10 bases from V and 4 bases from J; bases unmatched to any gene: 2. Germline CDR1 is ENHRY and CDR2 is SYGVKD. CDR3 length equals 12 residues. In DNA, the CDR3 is TGTGCCACGGGACAGGGATACAATGAGCAGTTCTTC. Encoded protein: CATGQGYNEQFF.

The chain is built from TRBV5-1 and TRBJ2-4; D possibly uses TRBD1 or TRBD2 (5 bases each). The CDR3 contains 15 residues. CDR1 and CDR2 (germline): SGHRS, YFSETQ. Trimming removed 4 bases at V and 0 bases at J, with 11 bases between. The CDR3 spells CASSEWDLAKNIQYF. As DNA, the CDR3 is TGCGCCAGCAGCGAGTGGGACCTAGCCAAAAACATTCAGTACTTC.

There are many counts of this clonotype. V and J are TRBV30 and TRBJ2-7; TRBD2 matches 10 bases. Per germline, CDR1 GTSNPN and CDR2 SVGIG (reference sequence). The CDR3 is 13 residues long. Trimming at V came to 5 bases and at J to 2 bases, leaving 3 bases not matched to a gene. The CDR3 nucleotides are TGTGCCTGGTCGGGACTAGCGCCCTACGAGCAGTACTTC. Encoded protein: CAWSGLAPYEQYF.